This T cell receptor (beta chain) emerged from a study of T cells in women clearing cervical HPV infection. Study results and limitations: TRBV6-7 relative abundance averaged roughly 0.099% in cases and 0.15% to 0.2% in controls. Effector/memory and HPV-specific T cells were not isolated, and association timing is unknown.

The junction had 2 bases not matched to a gene; V was cut back by 4 bases and J by 8 bases. CDR1 and CDR2 from the germline V gene are SGHAT and FQNNGV. The CDR3 runs 14 residues. On this clone: The target antigen is unknown. Read data end 3 residues before the CDR3 end; the end is taken from the germline J gene.

Produced via immunoSEQ multiplex PCR; TCRdb's table is partial and in-frame only. The sample data list roughly 22,000 clones. The receptor was isolated from a woman between 18 and 75 years old with a cervical HPV16 infection that either progressed to CIN3+ or cleared (not recorded which). This sequence joins TRBV11-2 and TRBJ2-1, with TRBD2 matching 13 bases. Sequencing used blood buffy coat. The CDR3 here is CASSSTSGRYEQFF. The DNA read from the CDR3 is TGTGCCAGCAGCTCGACTAGCGGGAGGTATGAG.